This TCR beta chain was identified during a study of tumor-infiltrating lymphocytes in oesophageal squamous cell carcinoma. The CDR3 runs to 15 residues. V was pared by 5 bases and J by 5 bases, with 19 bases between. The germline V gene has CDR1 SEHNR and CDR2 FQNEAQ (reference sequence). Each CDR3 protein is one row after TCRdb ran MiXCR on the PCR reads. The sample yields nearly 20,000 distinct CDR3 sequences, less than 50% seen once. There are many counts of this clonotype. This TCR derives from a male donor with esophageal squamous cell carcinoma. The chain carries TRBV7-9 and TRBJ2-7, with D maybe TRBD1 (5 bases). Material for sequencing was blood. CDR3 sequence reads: CASSPLNLGVHEQYF. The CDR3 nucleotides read TGTGCCAGCAGCCCGTTAAACCTAGGGGTCCACGAGCAGTACTTC.